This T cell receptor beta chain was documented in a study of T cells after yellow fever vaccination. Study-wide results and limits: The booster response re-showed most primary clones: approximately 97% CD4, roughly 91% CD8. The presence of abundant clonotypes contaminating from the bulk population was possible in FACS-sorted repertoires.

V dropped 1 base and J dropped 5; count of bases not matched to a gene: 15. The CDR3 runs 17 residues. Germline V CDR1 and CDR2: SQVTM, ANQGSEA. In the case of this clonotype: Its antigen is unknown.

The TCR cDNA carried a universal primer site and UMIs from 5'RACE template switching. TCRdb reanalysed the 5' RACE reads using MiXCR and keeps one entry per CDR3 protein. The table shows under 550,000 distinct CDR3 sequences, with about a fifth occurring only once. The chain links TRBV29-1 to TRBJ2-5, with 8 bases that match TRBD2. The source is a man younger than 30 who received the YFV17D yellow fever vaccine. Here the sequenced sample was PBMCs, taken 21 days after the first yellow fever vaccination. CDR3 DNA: TGCAGCGTTGAAGGTAGTTCGGCGGGGGGCCCGCGGGAGACCCAGTACTTC. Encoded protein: CSVEGSSAGGPRETQYF.